The sequence of this TCR beta chain was determined in a study of blood T cell repertoires in COVID-19. The V end lost 7 bases, the J end lost 1 base, and 10 bases lay between the germline ends. Germline V gene sequence: CDR1 MNHEY, CDR2 SVGAGI. The CDR3 length is 13 residues. Using immunoSEQ multiplex PCR, the repertoire was profiled, and TCRdb retains in-frame clones only, with some absent. The sample records some 390,000 clones, around 86% being singletons. Sequenced: peripheral blood. The chain links TRBV6-5 to TRBJ1-1; perhaps TRBD1 as D (5 bases). The TCR sequence derives from a human donor in a cohort sampled during active COVID-19. CDR3 protein: CASKLTGNTEAFF. In DNA form, the CDR3 reads TGTGCCAGCAAGTTAACAGGGAACACTGAAGCTTTCTTT.